This T cell receptor (beta chain) was retrieved from a study of blood T cell repertoires in COVID-19. On the study more broadly: Both acute and convalescent COVID-19 samples were obtained from the United States, Italy and Spain. The analysed material was cDNA or gDNA that came from T cells, B-cell-depleted T cells, or PBMCs.

Germline CDR1 SGHTS, CDR2 YDEGEE. The CDR3 is 14 amino acids. V shed 2 bases, J shed 5 bases, and the junction held 5 bases outside the gene matches. Authors' processing steps: The assay estimated nucleated cells by amplifying reference gene primers. Libraries were prepared by immunoSEQ multiplex PCR; TCRdb keeps only in-frame clonotypes and omits some of them. The V and J calls and clone size come from that table; D and trimming were worked out from the DNA. There are some 120,000 clones in the sample; roughly nine tenths occur only once, and 28% lies in the top ten. The sequencing input was peripheral blood. The rearrangement joins TRBV5-8 to TRBJ2-7, with 9 bases matching TRBD1. The sequence derives from a man aged 65 to 79 with active or convalescent COVID-19. The CDR3 DNA reads TGTGCCAGCAGCTTCGCGGACAGGGGAAACGAGCAGTACTTC. The encoded protein is CASSFADRGNEQYF.